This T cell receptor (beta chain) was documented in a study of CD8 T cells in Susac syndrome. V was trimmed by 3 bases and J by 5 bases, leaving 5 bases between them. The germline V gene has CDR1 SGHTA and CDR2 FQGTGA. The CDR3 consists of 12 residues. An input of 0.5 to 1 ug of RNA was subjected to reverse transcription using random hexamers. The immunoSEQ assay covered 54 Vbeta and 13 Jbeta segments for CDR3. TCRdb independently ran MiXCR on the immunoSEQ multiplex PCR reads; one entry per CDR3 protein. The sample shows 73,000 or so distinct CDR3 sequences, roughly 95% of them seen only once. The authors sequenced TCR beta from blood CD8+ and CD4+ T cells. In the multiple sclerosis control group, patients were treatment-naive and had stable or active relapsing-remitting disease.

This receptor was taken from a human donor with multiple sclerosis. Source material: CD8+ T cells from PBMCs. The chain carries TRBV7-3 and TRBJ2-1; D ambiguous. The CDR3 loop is CASSLGNNEQFF. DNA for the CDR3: TGTGCCAGCAGCTTGGGGAACAATGAGCAGTTCTTC.